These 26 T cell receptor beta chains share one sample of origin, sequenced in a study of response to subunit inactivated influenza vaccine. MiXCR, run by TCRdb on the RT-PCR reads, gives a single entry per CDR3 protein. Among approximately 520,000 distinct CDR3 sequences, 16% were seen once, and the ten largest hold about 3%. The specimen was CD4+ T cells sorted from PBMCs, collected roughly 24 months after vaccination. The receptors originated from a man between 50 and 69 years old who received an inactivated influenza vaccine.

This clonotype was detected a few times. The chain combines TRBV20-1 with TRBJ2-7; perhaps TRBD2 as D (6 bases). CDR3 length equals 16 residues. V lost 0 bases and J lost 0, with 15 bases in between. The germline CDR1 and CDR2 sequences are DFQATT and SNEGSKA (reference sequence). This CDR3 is CSARDEDKRASYEQYF. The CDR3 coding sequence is TGCAGTGCTAGAGATGAAGATAAGCGGGCCTCCTACGAGCAGTACTTC.

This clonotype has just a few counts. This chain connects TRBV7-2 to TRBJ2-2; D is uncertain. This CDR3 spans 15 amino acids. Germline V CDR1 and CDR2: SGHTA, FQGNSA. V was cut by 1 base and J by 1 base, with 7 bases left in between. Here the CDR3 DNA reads TGTGCCAGCAGCTTAGATGTCGTGAACACCGGGGAGCTGTTTTTT. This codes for CASSLDVVNTGELFF.

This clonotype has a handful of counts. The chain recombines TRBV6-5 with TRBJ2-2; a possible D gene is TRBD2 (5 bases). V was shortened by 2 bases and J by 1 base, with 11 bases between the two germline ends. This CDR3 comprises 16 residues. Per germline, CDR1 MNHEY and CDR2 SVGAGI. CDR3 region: CASSYGGLLNTGELFF. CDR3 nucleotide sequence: TGTGCCAGCAGTTACGGCGGACTCCTGAACACCGGGGAGCTGTTTTTT.

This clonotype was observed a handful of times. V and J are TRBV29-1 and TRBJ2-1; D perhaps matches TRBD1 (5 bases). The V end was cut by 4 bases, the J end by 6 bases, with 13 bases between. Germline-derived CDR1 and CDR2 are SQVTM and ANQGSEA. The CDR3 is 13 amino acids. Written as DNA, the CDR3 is TGCAGCGTTGTGGTCAGGGTGGCCAATGAGCAGTTCTTC. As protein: CSVVVRVANEQFF.

CDR3 residues: CASNTGQANNSPLHF. The CDR3 bases are TGTGCCAGCAATACGGGACAGGCGAATAATTCACCCCTCCACTTT. The rearrangement links TRBV12-3 or TRBV12-4 to TRBJ1-6; 8 nucleotides line up with TRBD1. V lost 7 bases to trimming and J lost 5 bases; unmatched junction nucleotides: 7. The CDR3 has 15 residues.

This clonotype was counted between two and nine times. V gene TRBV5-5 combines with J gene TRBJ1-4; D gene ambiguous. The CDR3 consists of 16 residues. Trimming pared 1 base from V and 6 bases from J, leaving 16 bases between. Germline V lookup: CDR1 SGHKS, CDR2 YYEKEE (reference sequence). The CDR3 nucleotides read TGTGCCAGCAGCTTGATCTTCGGACCGACATATGAAAAACTGTTTTTT. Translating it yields CASSLIFGPTYEKLFF.

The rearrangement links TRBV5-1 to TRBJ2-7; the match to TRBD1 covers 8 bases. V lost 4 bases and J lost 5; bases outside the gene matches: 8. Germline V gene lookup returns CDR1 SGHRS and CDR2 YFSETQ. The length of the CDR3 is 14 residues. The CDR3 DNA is TGCGCCAGCAGCGTCCGGGACAGGTCGGACGAGCAGTACTTC. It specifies CASSVRDRSDEQYF. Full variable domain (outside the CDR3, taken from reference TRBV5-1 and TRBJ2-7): KAGVTQTPRYLIKTRGQQVTLSCSPISGHRSVSWYQQTPGQGLQFLFEYFSETQRNKGNFPGRFSGRQFSNSRSEMNVSTLELGDSALYLCASSVRDRSDEQYFGPGTRLTVT.

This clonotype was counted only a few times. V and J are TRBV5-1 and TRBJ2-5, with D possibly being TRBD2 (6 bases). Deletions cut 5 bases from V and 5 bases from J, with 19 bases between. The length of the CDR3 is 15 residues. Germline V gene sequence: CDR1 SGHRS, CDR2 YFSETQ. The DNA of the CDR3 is TGCGCCAGCAGATCGGGTCCCAGGGAGGAGGAGACCCAGTACTTC. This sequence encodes CASRSGPREEETQYF. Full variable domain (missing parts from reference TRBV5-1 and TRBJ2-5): KAGVTQTPRYLIKTRGQQVTLSCSPISGHRSVSWYQQTPGQGLQFLFEYFSETQRNKGNFPGRFSGRQFSNSRSEMNVSTLELGDSALYLCASRSGPREEETQYFGPGTRLLVL.

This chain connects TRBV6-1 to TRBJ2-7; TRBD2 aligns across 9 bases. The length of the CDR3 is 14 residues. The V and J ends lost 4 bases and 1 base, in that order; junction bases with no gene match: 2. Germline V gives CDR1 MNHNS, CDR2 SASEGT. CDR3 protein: CASSGAGGSYEQYF. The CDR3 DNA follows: TGTGCCAGCAGTGGAGCGGGGGGATCCTACGAGCAGTACTTC.

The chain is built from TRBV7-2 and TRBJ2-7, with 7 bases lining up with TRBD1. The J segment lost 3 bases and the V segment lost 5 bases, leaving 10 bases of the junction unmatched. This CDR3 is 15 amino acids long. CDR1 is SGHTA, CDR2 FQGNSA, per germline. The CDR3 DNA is TGTGCCAGCAGCCTACGAGGGGGCCGAGTCTACGAGCAGTACTTC. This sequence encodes CASSLRGGRVYEQYF.

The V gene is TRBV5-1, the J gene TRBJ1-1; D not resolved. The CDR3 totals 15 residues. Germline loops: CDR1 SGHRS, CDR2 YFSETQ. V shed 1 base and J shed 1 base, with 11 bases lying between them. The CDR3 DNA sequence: TGCGCCAGCAGCTTGACTAAGGACGGGAACACTGAAGCTTTCTTT. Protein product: CASSLTKDGNTEAFF.

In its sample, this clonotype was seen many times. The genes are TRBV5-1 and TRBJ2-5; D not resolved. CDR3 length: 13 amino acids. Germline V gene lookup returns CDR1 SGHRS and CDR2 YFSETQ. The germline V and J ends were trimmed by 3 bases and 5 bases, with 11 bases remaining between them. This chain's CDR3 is CASSSTRGETQYF. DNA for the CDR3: TGCGCCAGCAGCTCAACGCGTGGGGAGACCCAGTACTTC.

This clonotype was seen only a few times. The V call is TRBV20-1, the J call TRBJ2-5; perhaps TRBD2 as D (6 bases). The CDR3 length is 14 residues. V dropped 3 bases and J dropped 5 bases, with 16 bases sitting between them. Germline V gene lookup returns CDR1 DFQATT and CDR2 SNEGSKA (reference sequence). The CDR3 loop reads CSASRAPRGETQYF. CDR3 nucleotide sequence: TGCAGTGCTAGCCGGGCGCCCCGGGGGGAGACCCAGTACTTC.

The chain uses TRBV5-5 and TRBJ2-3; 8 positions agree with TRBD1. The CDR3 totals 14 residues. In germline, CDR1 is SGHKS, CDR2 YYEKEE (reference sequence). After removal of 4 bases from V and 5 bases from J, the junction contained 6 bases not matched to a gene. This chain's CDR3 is CASSGVTGEDTQYF. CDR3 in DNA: TGTGCCAGCAGCGGGGTGACAGGGGAAGATACGCAGTATTTT.

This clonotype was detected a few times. CDR3 sequence reads: CASSLAGALRTASEAFF. The CDR3 nucleotides are TGCGCCAGCAGCTTGGCAGGGGCTCTCAGGACAGCTTCCGAAGCTTTCTTT. The V call is TRBV5-1, the J call TRBJ1-1, with a tentative D call TRBD1 (6 bases). In germline, CDR1 is SGHRS, CDR2 YFSETQ. Trimming left V 0 bases short and J 8 bases short, with 23 bases between. This CDR3 contains 17 residues.

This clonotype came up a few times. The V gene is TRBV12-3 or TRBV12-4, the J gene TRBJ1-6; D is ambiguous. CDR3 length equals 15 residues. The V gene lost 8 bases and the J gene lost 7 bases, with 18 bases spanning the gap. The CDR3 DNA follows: TGTGCCAGCGCCACCAGGACGTTAGGAAATTCACCCCTCCACTTT. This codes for CASATRTLGNSPLHF.

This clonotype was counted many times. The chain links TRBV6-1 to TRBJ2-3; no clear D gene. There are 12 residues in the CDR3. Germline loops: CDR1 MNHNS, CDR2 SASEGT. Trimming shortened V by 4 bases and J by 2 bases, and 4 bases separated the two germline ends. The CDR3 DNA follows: TGTGCCAGCAGTGCCAACACAGATACGCAGTATTTT. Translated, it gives CASSANTDTQYF.

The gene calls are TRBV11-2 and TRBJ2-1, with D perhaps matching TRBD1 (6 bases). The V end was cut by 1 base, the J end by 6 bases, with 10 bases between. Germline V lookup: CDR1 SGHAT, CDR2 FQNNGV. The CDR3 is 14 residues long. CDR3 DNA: TGTGCCAGCAGCTTAGGGACAGCTGGCAATGAGCAGTTCTTC. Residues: CASSLGTAGNEQFF.

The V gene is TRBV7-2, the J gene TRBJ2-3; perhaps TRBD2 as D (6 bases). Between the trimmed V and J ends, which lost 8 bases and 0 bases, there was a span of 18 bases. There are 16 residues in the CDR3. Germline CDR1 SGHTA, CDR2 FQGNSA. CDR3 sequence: CASPPNGGWSTDTQYF. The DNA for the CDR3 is TGTGCCAGCCCACCCAACGGGGGATGGAGCACAGATACGCAGTATTTT.

CDR3 protein: CASSFEGRETQYF. For the CDR3, the DNA is TGCGCCAGCAGCTTCGAGGGAAGGGAGACCCAGTACTTC. This chain links TRBV5-1 with TRBJ2-5, with D possibly TRBD2 on 5 matching bases. CDR1 SGHRS and CDR2 YFSETQ come from the germline V gene. V lost 2 bases and J lost 5, with 10 bases in between. The CDR3 covers 13 residues.

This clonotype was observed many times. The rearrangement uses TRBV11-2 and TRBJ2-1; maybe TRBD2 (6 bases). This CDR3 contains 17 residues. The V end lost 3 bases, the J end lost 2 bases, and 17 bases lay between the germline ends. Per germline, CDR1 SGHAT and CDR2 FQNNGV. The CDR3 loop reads CASSFPRTTQTYNEQFF. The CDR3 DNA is TGTGCCAGCAGCTTTCCTCGGACTACCCAAACCTACAATGAGCAGTTCTTC.

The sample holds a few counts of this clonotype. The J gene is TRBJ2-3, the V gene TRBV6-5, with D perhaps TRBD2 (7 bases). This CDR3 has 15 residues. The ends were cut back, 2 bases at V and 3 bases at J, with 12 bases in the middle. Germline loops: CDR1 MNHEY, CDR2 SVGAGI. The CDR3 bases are TGTGCCAGCAGTTACGAGGGGGGGGAAACAGATACGCAGTATTTT. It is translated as CASSYEGGETDTQYF.

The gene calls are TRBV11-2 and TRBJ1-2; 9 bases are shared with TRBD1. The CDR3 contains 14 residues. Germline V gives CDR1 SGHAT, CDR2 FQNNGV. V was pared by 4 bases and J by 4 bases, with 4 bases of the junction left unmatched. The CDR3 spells CASSSSGQGYGYTF. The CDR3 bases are TGTGCCAGCAGCTCCTCGGGACAGGGCTATGGCTACACCTTC.

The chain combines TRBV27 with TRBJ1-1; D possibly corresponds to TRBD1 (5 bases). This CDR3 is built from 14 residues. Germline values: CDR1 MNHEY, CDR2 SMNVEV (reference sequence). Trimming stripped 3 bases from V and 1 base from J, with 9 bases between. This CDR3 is CASSFWGKNTEAFF. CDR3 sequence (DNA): TGTGCCAGCAGTTTTTGGGGGAAGAACACTGAAGCTTTCTTT.

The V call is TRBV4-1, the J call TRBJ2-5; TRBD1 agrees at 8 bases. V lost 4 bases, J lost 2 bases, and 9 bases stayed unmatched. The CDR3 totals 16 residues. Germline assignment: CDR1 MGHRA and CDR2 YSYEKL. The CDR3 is CASSRTGTGPQETQYF. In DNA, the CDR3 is TGCGCCAGCAGCCGGACTGGGACAGGCCCTCAAGAGACCCAGTACTTC.

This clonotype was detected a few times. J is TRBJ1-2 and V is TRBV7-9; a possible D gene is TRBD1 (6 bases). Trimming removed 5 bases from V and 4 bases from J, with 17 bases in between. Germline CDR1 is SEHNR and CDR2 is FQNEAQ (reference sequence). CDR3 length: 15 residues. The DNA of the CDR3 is TGTGCCAGCAGCATCACACAGGGTGGCCTCTATGGCTACACCTTC. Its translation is CASSITQGGLYGYTF. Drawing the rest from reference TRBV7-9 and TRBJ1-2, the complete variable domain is DTGVSQNPRHKITKRGQNVTFRCDPISEHNRLYWYRQTLGQGPEFLTYFQNEAQLEKSRLLSDRFSAERPKGSFSTLEIQRTEQGDSAMYLCASSITQGGLYGYTFGSGTRLTVV.